This T cell receptor (beta chain) emerged from a study of blood T cell repertoires in COVID-19. Study background: COVID-19 samples from acute and convalescent phases originated in the United States, Italy and Spain. T cells, B-cell-depleted T cells, or PBMCs provided the cDNA or gDNA that served as material.

In the source study's methods: Estimates of nucleated cell counts were drawn from the amplification of reference gene primers. Some clones are missing from TCRdb's copy, which holds only in-frame ones; the method was immunoSEQ multiplex PCR. The D gene and trimming were derived from the DNA, and the V and J assignments and clone size from that table. Of 110,000 to 150,000 clones in the sample, approximately 73% are singletons; the top ten hold around 4%. This clone has a handful of counts. V lost 4 bases, J lost 3 bases, and 7 bases lay in between. Germline V gene data show CDR1 as SQVTM and CDR2 as ANQGSEA. This CDR3 spans 11 amino acids.

This clonotype originated in a man between 60 and 70 years old with acute or convalescent COVID-19. Sequencing was carried out using peripheral blood. V usage is TRBV29-1 and J usage is TRBJ2-7, with a possible D match to TRBD2 (6 bases). CDR3 in DNA: TGCAGCGTTGGGGAGGACTACGAGCAGTACTTC. It codes for CSVGEDYEQYF.